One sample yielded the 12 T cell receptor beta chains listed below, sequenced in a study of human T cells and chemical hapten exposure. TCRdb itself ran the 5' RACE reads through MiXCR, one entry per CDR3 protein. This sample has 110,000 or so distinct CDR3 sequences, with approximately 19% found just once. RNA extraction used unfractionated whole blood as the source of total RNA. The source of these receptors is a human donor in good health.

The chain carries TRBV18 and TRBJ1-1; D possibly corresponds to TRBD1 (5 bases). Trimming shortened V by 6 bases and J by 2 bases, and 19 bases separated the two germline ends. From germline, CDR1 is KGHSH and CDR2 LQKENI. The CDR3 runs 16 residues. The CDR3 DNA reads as TGTGCCAGCTCCCTCTTGCGACAGAGCCCTAACACTGAAGCTTTCTTT. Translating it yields CASSLLRQSPNTEAFF. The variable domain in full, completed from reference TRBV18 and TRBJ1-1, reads NAGVMQNPRHLVRRRGQEARLRCSPMKGHSHVYWYRQLPEEGLKFMVYLQKENIIDESGMPKERFSAEFPKEGPSILRIQQVVRGDSAAYFCASSLLRQSPNTEAFFGQGTRLTVV.

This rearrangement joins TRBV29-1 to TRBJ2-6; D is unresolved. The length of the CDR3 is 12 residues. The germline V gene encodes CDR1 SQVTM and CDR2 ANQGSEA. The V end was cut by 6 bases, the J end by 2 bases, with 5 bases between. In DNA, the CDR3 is TGCAGCGTGGACCCTGGGGCCAACGTCCTGACTTTC. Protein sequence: CSVDPGANVLTF.

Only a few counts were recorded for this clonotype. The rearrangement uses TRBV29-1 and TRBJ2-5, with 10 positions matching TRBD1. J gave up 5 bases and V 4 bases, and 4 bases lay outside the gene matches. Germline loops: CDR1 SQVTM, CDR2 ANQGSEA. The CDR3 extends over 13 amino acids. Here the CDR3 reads CSVAGTGVETQYF. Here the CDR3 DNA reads TGCAGCGTTGCCGGGACAGGGGTGGAGACCCAGTACTTC.

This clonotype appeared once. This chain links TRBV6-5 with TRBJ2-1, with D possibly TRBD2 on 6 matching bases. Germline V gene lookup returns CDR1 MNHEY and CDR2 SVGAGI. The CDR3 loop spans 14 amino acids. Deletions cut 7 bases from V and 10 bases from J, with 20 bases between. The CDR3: CASIGGVTRGEQFF. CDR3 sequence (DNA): TGTGCCAGCATCGGAGGGGTTACTAGGGGCGAGCAGTTCTTC.

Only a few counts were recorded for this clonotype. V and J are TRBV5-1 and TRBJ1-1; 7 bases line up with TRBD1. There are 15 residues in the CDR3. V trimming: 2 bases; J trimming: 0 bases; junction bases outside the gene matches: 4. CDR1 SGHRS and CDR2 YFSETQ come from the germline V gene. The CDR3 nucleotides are TGCGCCAGCAGCTTCGCGACAGGGATGAACACTGAAGCTTTCTTT. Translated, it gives CASSFATGMNTEAFF. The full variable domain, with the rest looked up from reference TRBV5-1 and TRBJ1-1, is KAGVTQTPRYLIKTRGQQVTLSCSPISGHRSVSWYQQTPGQGLQFLFEYFSETQRNKGNFPGRFSGRQFSNSRSEMNVSTLELGDSALYLCASSFATGMNTEAFFGQGTRLTVV.

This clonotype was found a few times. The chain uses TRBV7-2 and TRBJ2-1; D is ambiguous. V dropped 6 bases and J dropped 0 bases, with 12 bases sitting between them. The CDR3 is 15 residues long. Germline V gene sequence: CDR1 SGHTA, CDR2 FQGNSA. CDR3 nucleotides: TGTGCCAGCAGAAAACCCGGAAGCTCCTACAATGAGCAGTTCTTC. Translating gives CASRKPGSSYNEQFF.

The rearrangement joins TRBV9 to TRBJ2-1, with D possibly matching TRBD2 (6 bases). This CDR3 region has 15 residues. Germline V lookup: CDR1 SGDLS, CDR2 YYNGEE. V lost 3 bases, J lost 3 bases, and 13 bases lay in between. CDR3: CASSGGRRVYNEQFF. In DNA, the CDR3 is TGTGCCAGCAGCGGGGGCAGGAGGGTCTACAATGAGCAGTTCTTC.

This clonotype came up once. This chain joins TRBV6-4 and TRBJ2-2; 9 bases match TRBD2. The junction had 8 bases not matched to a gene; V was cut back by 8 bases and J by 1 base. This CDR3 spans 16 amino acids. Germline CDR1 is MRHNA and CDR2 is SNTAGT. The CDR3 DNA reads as TGTGCCAGCGCCCGAATAGCGGGGGAGAACACCGGGGAGCTGTTTTTT. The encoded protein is CASARIAGENTGELFF.

CDR3 bases: TGCGCCAGCAGCTTGGCCGGGACTAGCGGGACCGAGCAGTACTTC. As protein: CASSLAGTSGTEQYF. The rearrangement joins TRBV5-1 to TRBJ2-7, with TRBD2 matching 13 bases. This CDR3 is 15 amino acids long. V trimming: 0 bases; J trimming: 6 bases; junction bases outside the gene matches: 3. Germline lookup yields CDR1 SGHRS and CDR2 YFSETQ.

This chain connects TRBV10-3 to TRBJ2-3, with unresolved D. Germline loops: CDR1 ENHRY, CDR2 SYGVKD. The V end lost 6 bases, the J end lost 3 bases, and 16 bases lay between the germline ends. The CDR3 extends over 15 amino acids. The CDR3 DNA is TGTGCCATCAGCCCCCGGCCCTTAGCAACAGATACGCAGTATTTT. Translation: CAISPRPLATDTQYF.

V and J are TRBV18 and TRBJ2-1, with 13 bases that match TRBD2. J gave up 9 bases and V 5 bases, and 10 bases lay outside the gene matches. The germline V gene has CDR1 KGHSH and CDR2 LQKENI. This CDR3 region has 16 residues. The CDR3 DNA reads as TGTGCCAGCTCAACGGGACTAGCGGGGACCGGGGTTGAGCAGTTCTTC. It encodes CASSTGLAGTGVEQFF.

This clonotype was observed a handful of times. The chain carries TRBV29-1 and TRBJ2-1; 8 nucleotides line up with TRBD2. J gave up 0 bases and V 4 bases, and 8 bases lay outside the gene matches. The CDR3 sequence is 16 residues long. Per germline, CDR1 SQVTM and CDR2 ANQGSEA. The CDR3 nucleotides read TGCAGCGTTGCTTCCCAAAGCGGGAGCTCCTACAATGAGCAGTTCTTC. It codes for CSVASQSGSSYNEQFF.